Listed below are T cell receptor beta chains from one sample, sequenced in a study of vaccination and CD4 T cells after COVID-19. TCRdb fed the PCR reads into MiXCR, producing one record per CDR3 protein. Of about 14,000 distinct CDR3 sequences listed, around 60% are singletons. For these TCRs, the target antigens are not known. The source material was CD4+ T cells from blood, cultured in vitro. The receptors were gathered from a human donor who had recovered from COVID-19. The CDR3 runs from the conserved cysteine through the conserved F or W. The order of the fields is V gene, J gene, clone size, D gene, CDR3 DNA, CDR3 protein. D genes are given only for firm matches. Only some rows state a clone size, as once, few, many or a class for expanded clones.

>TRBV6-1|TRBJ1-3|few|-
TGTGCCAGCAGTGAGGGCGGCAGACGAAACACCATATATTTT
CASSEGGRRNTIYF
>TRBV20-1|TRBJ1-5|few|-
TGCAGTGCTGGGGACACCCGGGAGTTCCAGCCCCAGCATTTT
CSAGDTREFQPQHF
>TRBV7-2|TRBJ1-3|-|-
TGTGCCAGCAGCTTAGTCGGGCAGCTCTCTGGAAACACCATATATTTT
CASSLVGQLSGNTIYF
>TRBV5-4|TRBJ1-6|-|-
TGTGCCAGCAGCTTGGTAGGGGTGGGTAATTCACCCCTCCACTTT
CASSLVGVGNSPLHF
>TRBV30|TRBJ1-1|-|TRBD1
TGTGCCTGGATAAGGGACGGACAGGGGGCGCAGGCTTTCTTT
CAWIRDGQGAQAFF
>TRBV5-6|TRBJ2-1|-|TRBD2
TGTGCCAGCAGCGGAATGACTAGCGGGAGTTATGAGCAGTTCTTC
CASSGMTSGSYEQFF
>TRBV7-8|TRBJ2-7|-|-
TGTGCCAGCAGCTTATATCGGGTAGCCTGGTCCTACGAGCAGTACTTC
CASSLYRVAWSYEQYF
>TRBV10-2|TRBJ2-5|-|TRBD2
TGCGCCAGCAGTGGTACTAGCGGGATTGGGACCCAGTACTTC
CASSGTSGIGTQYF
>TRBV20-1|TRBJ2-3|-|TRBD2
TGCAGTGCTAGTAAGCGGGAGGGCCGTGGTAGCACAGATACGCAGTATTTT
CSASKREGRGSTDTQYF
>TRBV6-1|TRBJ2-3|-|-
TGTGCCAGCAGCCTCAGGGGCGCCCCCACAGATACGCAGTATTTT
CASSLRGAPTDTQYF
>TRBV11-2|TRBJ2-3|once|-
TGTGCCAGCAGCTTAGGAGTTAAAGCGGGACACACAGATACGCAGTATTTT
CASSLGVKAGHTDTQYF
>TRBV5-1|TRBJ1-6|-|TRBD1
TGCGCCAGCAGCCCCGGGGACAGCTCCTATAATTCACCCCTCCACTTT
CASSPGDSSYNSPLHF
>TRBV5-4|TRBJ1-2|-|-
TGTGCCAGCAGGGACTCAGGGACTAACTATGGCTACACCTTC
CASRDSGTNYGYTF
>TRBV7-2|TRBJ1-2|medium-sized|TRBD1
TGTGCCAGCATCCAGGACAGGGGGCATAACTATGGCTACACCTTC
CASIQDRGHNYGYTF
>TRBV20-1|TRBJ2-5|-|-
TGCAGTGCTAGTCCTAGCAGCGAGACCCAGTACTTC
CSASPSSETQYF
>TRBV7-2|TRBJ2-7|-|-
TGTGCCAGCAAAGATGGCCAGGCACAATACGAGCAGTACTTC
CASKDGQAQYEQYF
>TRBV2|TRBJ1-4|-|-
TGTGCCAGCTCAAGCAGGGGAGGTAATGAAAAACTGTTTTTT
CASSSRGGNEKLFF
>TRBV29-1|TRBJ2-2|-|-
TGCAGCGTTGAACAGGGGCCCCTTGACGGGGAGCTGTTTTTT
CSVEQGPLDGELFF
>TRBV30|TRBJ2-5|-|-
TGTGCCTGGAGTGAATCGGCCCAGTACTTC
CAWSESAQYF
>TRBV19|TRBJ1-5|few|-
TGTGCCAGTAGTATAGTCAGAATTCTTAGCAATCAGCCCCAGCATTTT
CASSIVRILSNQPQHF
>TRBV5-1|TRBJ1-2|-|-
TGCGCCAGCAGCTTGGGCTCAGGGGTCTATGGCTACACCTTC
CASSLGSGVYGYTF
>TRBV12-3/TRBV12-4|TRBJ2-5|-|-
TGTGCCAGCAGTTTAGGCCCTCGGGGGCCTCAAGAGACCCAGTACTTC
CASSLGPRGPQETQYF
>TRBV11-2|TRBJ2-2|-|-
TGTGCCAGCAGCCCCTTCAAGGGGGGGGAGACCGGGGAGCTGTTTTTT
CASSPFKGGETGELFF
>TRBV7-2|TRBJ2-1|-|TRBD1
TGTGCCAGCAGCTTAATAGGGACAGAAGGGGAGCAGTTCTTC
CASSLIGTEGEQFF
>TRBV7-8|TRBJ1-2|-|TRBD1
TGTGCCAGCAGCTTAGAGGGGGGCAGGGGGCTGTATGGCTACACCTTC
CASSLEGGRGLYGYTF
>TRBV20-1|TRBJ2-5|-|TRBD2
TGCAGTGCTGCGACTAGCGGGACACGAGAGACCCAGTACTTC
CSAATSGTRETQYF
>TRBV23-1|TRBJ2-7|-|TRBD2
TGCGCCAGCAGTCAATCACACAGAACAGCGGGAGGGAGGGACGAGCAGTACTTC
CASSQSHRTAGGRDEQYF
>TRBV20-1|TRBJ1-1|-|-
TGCAGTGCTTTACAGTTTACCACTGAAGCTTTCTTT
CSALQFTTEAFF
>TRBV7-9|TRBJ2-3|-|-
TGTGCCAGCAGCTTCGGTACCACAGATACGCAGTATTTT
CASSFGTTDTQYF
>TRBV6-2/TRBV6-3|TRBJ1-1|-|-
TGTGCCAGCAGTTCCCCCAGGGGAATAGAAGCTTTCTTT
CASSSPRGIEAFF
>TRBV11-2|TRBJ1-2|once|-
TGTGCCAGCAGCAATACCGTGACAGTCTATGGCTACACCTTC
CASSNTVTVYGYTF
>TRBV7-9|TRBJ1-6|few|-
TGTGCCAGCAGCTTAGAACAGCCCAATTCACCCCTCCACTTT
CASSLEQPNSPLHF
>TRBV28|TRBJ1-5|-|-
TGTGCCAGCACCGAACCTGGGGCTGGGCAGCCCCAGCATTTT
CASTEPGAGQPQHF
>TRBV20-1|TRBJ2-3|-|-
TGCAGTTTCGGGAGCTCGGGCGGCACAGATACGCAGTATTTT
CSFGSSGGTDTQYF
>TRBV20-1|TRBJ1-2|-|TRBD1
TGCAGTGCTAGGCCGACAGGGTTGGTGAATGGCTACACCTTC
CSARPTGLVNGYTF
>TRBV12-3/TRBV12-4|TRBJ1-5|-|-
TGTGCCAGCAGTTTCAACAGGAGAAATCAGCCCCAGCATTTT
CASSFNRRNQPQHF
>TRBV7-9|TRBJ1-5|few|TRBD1
TGTGCCAGCAGCTTAGGGGTTTCAGGACAGGGCCACAGCGAAGCCCAGCATTTT
CASSLGVSGQGHSEAQHF
>TRBV20-1|TRBJ2-5|few|-
TGCAGTGCTAGCAATACAGGCCCCAAAGGGACCCAGTACTTC
CSASNTGPKGTQYF
>TRBV20-1|TRBJ1-4|-|-
TGCAGTGCTCACAAAAGGAATGAAAAACTGTTTTTT
CSAHKRNEKLFF
>TRBV28|TRBJ1-6|-|TRBD1
TGTGCCAGCAGTTCCCCCGGGACAGGGGAGCGATCACCCCTCCACTTT
CASSSPGTGERSPLHF
>TRBV6-1|TRBJ1-6|few|-
TGTGCCAGCAACCTGGACAGCTCCTATAATTCACCCCTCCACTTT
CASNLDSSYNSPLHF
>TRBV27|TRBJ1-1|-|TRBD1
TGTGCCAGCAGTCAAGGGACAGGCACTGAAGCTTTCTTT
CASSQGTGTEAFF
>TRBV19|TRBJ2-7|-|-
TGTGCCACGTCGGGCAGTGTCTCCGAGCAGTACTTC
CATSGSVSEQYF
>TRBV6-2/TRBV6-3|TRBJ2-7|-|-
TGTGCCAGCAAAAAGCTAAATCTAGCTGGGGAGCAGTACTTC
CASKKLNLAGEQYF
>TRBV19|TRBJ1-5|-|-
TGTGCCAGTAAAGCGGGCCCTTATAGCAATCAGCCCCAGCATTTT
CASKAGPYSNQPQHF
>TRBV20-1|TRBJ1-1|-|-
TGCAGTGCTCCCGAGAACACTGAAGCTTTCTTT
CSAPENTEAFF
>TRBV6-2/TRBV6-3|TRBJ1-1|-|TRBD1
TGTGCCAGCAGCAGTTTCCGGACAGGGGGCCCTGAAGCTTTCTTT
CASSSFRTGGPEAFF